This TCR beta chain was sequenced in a study of monozygotic twins with inflammatory bowel disease. The CDR3 is 13 amino acids. Germline-derived CDR1 and CDR2 are MNHEY and SMNVEV (reference sequence). TCRdb reprocessed the 5' RACE reads and stores each CDR3 protein as one record, lacking DNA. Here the sample table reports some 440,000 distinct CDR3 sequences. The rearrangement joins TRBV27 to TRBJ2-7; there is no DNA to check the TCRdb D call of TRBD1. The sample consisted of blood. The sequence derives from a human donor with ulcerative colitis or Crohn's disease, or a healthy co-twin of an affected twin (not recorded which). CDR3 residues: CASSGLGTYEQYF.